The 20 T cell receptor beta chains in this list originate from one sample, sequenced in a study of blood T cell repertoires in COVID-19. Assay: immunoSEQ multiplex PCR; the TCRdb copy retains only in-frame clones and omits some. The data show fewer than 250,000 clones, 80% to 85% seen once. Sequenced material: peripheral blood. The receptors come from a human donor in a cohort sampled during active COVID-19.

This chain uses TRBV6-4 with TRBJ1-1, with 8 bases aligning to TRBD1. J gave up 3 bases and V 4 bases, and 4 bases lay outside the gene matches. This CDR3 has 14 residues. The germline CDR1 and CDR2 sequences are MRHNA and SNTAGT. The CDR3 bases are TGTGCCAGCAGTGCCACAGGGGGGTACACTGAAGCTTTCTTT. It is translated as CASSATGGYTEAFF.

This clone was found once. The rearrangement uses TRBV4-1 and TRBJ2-1; no firm D call. V lost 2 bases to trimming and J lost 0 bases, with 17 bases between them. The germline V gene has CDR1 MGHRA and CDR2 YSYEKL. There are 18 residues in the CDR3. The CDR3, as DNA: TGCGCCAGCAGCCAAAGAGAACTCCGGGTAGGCTCCTACAATGAGCAGTTCTTC. It encodes CASSQRELRVGSYNEQFF.

This chain links TRBV4-1 with TRBJ1-6; 7 positions agree with TRBD1. Germline V gene sequence: CDR1 MGHRA, CDR2 YSYEKL. The V and J ends lost 1 base and 7 bases, in that order; junction bases with no gene match: 4. This CDR3 is 15 amino acids long. Here the CDR3 reads CASSQGGGANSPLHF. CDR3 bases: TGCGCCAGCAGCCAAGGAGGGGGCGCGAATTCACCCCTCCACTTT.

The chain combines TRBV5-1 with TRBJ2-1; 8 bases map to TRBD1. The ends lost 4 bases at V and 8 bases at J; junction bases unmatched: 2. Germline V gene sequence: CDR1 SGHRS, CDR2 YFSETQ. This CDR3 is 12 amino acids long. The CDR3 loop is CASSPGGYEQFF. The CDR3 DNA reads TGCGCCAGCAGCCCAGGGGGCTATGAGCAGTTCTTC.

J is TRBJ2-7 and V is TRBV15; weak D call: TRBD1 (6 bases). The germline V gene has CDR1 LNHNV and CDR2 YYDKDF (reference sequence). Trimming removed 2 bases from V and 0 bases from J, with 11 bases in between. The CDR3 sequence is 15 residues long. DNA of the CDR3: TGTGCCACCAGCAGATTGGACAGCTACTCCTACGAGCAGTACGTC. The encoded protein is CATSRLDSYSYEQYV.

Written as DNA, the CDR3 is TGCAGCGTTTCTAATACCGGGACAGGGACCCCTGAAGCTTTCTTT. Amino acid sequence: CSVSNTGTGTPEAFF. The rearrangement joins TRBV29-1 to TRBJ1-1, with TRBD1 identical over 9 bases. Per germline, CDR1 SQVTM and CDR2 ANQGSEA. This CDR3 region has 15 residues. V lost 5 bases, J lost 6 bases, and 13 bases stayed unmatched. Filled out from reference TRBV29-1 and TRBJ1-1, the complete variable domain reads SAVISQKPSRDICQRGTSLTIQCQVDSQVTMMFWYRQQPGQSLTLIATANQGSEATYESGFVIDKFPISRPNLTFSTLTVSNMSPEDSSIYLCSVSNTGTGTPEAFFGQGTRLTVV.

V and J are TRBV15 and TRBJ2-2; 8 bases align to TRBD1. This CDR3 is 18 amino acids long. The germline V gene has CDR1 LNHNV and CDR2 YYDKDF (reference sequence). V lost 0 bases and J lost 4; bases outside the gene matches: 10. The CDR3 is CATSRDPQGTGGTGELFF. CDR3 DNA: TGTGCCACCAGCAGAGATCCCCAGGGGACAGGAGGCACCGGGGAGCTGTTTTTT.

The chain joins TRBV24-1 to TRBJ2-7, with a weak D call TRBD2 (7 bases). This CDR3 is 13 amino acids long. V lost 8 bases and J lost 7, with 17 bases in between. In germline, CDR1 is KGHDR, CDR2 SFDVKD. CDR3 DNA sequence: TGTGCCACCAAGGGGGGGGAGGACTGGGAGCAGTACGTC. Protein: CATKGGEDWEQYV.

The V and J genes are TRBV6-2 or TRBV6-3 and TRBJ2-3, with 7 bases fitting TRBD2. Germline CDR1 reads MNHEY; CDR2 reads SVGEGT. V lost 4 bases to trimming and J lost 3 bases; unmatched junction nucleotides: 10. The CDR3 covers 16 residues. The CDR3 DNA follows: TGTGCCAGCAGTTGGTCGGCCGGGGGGTATACAGATACGCAGTATTTT. Protein sequence: CASSWSAGGYTDTQYF.

The chain links TRBV4-1 to TRBJ1-6; D unresolved. The CDR3 is made up of 13 amino acids. Trimming left V 3 bases short and J 8 bases short, with 8 bases between. CDR1 is MGHRA and CDR2 is YSYEKL in the germline V gene. The CDR3 DNA sequence: TGCGCCAGCAGCCATGGTACTGATTCACCCCTCCACTTT. Translation: CASSHGTDSPLHF.

The chain has TRBV10-2 and TRBJ1-1; D remains unclear. Germline-derived CDR1 and CDR2 are WSHSY and SAAADI. Trimming took off 7 bases at V and 4 bases at J, with 13 bases between the two ends. This CDR3 has 13 amino acids. CDR3 loop: CASKIAEFTEAFF. The CDR3 DNA is TGCGCCAGCAAAATCGCGGAATTCACTGAAGCTTTCTTT.

J is TRBJ2-5 and V is TRBV7-9, with a weak D call TRBD1 (8 bases). This CDR3 region has 15 residues. Deletions cut 5 bases from V and 0 bases from J, with 13 bases between. Germline lookup yields CDR1 SEHNR and CDR2 FQNEAQ (reference sequence). CDR3 sequence reads: CASSLQGGYQETQYF. The CDR3 nucleotides are TGTGCCAGCAGCCTACAGGGGGGGTACCAAGAGACCCAGTACTTC.

V and J are TRBV3-1 (or the pseudogene TRBV3-2) and TRBJ1-6; D may be TRBD1 (5 bases). Trimming took 1 base from V and 7 from J, leaving 11 bases between them. Germline CDR1 reads LGHDT; CDR2 reads YNNKEL (reference sequence). The CDR3 covers 15 residues. Here the CDR3 reads CASSQGPQGNSPLHF. In DNA, the CDR3 is TGTGCCAGCAGCCAAGGACCTCAGGGAAATTCACCCCTCCACTTT.

There are a few counts of this clone. At the DNA level, this CDR3 is encoded by other sequences in the same sample as well. This chain joins TRBV15 and TRBJ1-2; no clear D gene. The V and J ends lost 0 bases and 5 bases respectively, with 4 bases between them. The germline V gene has CDR1 LNHNV and CDR2 YYDKDF (reference sequence). The CDR3 has 12 residues. Here the CDR3 DNA reads TGTGCCACCAGCAGAGACTCGTATGGCTACACCTTC. Translating it yields CATSRDSYGYTF.

This clone was seen only once. The V and J genes are TRBV10-3 and TRBJ2-3; TRBD2 aligns across 13 bases. The germline gives CDR1 ENHRY, CDR2 SYGVKD. V gave up 0 bases and J gave up 10 bases; unmatched junction bases: 10. This CDR3 is built from 17 residues. The chain's CDR3 is CAISESQGLAGAWAQYF. The CDR3 DNA follows: TGTGCCATCAGTGAGTCCCAAGGACTAGCGGGGGCCTGGGCGCAGTATTTT.

This chain connects TRBV19 to TRBJ1-2, with 10 positions matching TRBD1. The CDR3 length is 13 residues. Germline CDR1 and CDR2: LNHDA and SQIVND (reference sequence). Losses at the gene ends were 5 bases for V and 8 bases for J; bases not matched to a gene: 5. CDR3 amino acids: CASSFRTGGGYTF. CDR3 DNA sequence: TGTGCCAGTAGTTTCCGGACAGGGGGAGGCTACACCTTC. Full variable domain (missing parts from reference TRBV19 and TRBJ1-2): DGGITQSPKYLFRKEGQNVTLSCEQNLNHDAMYWYRQDPGQGLRLIYYSQIVNDFQKGDIAEGYSVSREKKESFPLTVTSAQKNPTAFYLCASSFRTGGGYTFGSGTRLTVV.

This clone was seen just once. The chain is built from TRBV11-3 and TRBJ2-2, with 9 bases aligning to TRBD1. This CDR3 region has 15 residues. Germline assignment: CDR1 SGHNT and CDR2 YENEEA. V lost 3 bases, J lost 4 bases, and 3 bases stayed unmatched. The chain's CDR3 is CASSFGTGTTGELFF. CDR3 coding DNA: TGTGCCAGCAGCTTCGGGACAGGGACCACCGGGGAGCTGTTTTTT.

The CDR3 reads CASSDPFGGINEQFF. CDR3 sequence (DNA): TGCGCCAGCAGTGATCCGTTCGGGGGAATAAATGAGCAGTTCTTC. The V and J genes are TRBV10-1 and TRBJ2-1, with D perhaps TRBD2 (6 bases). Germline CDR1 reads WNHNN; CDR2 reads SYGVQD (reference sequence). Trimming cost V 3 bases and J 7 bases, with 16 bases left between them. There are 15 residues in the CDR3.

The chain links TRBV5-1 to TRBJ2-3; D might be TRBD2 (6 bases). The CDR3 is 14 amino acids. The V and J ends lost 6 bases and 2 bases respectively, with 13 bases between them. Germline V CDR1 and CDR2: SGHRS, YFSETQ. CDR3 sequence reads: CASTREATTDTQYF. CDR3 sequence (DNA): TGCGCCAGCACAAGGGAGGCCACCACAGATACGCAGTATTTT.

The rearrangement uses TRBV18 and TRBJ1-2; 7 bases are a match to TRBD1. Germline V gene lookup returns CDR1 KGHSH and CDR2 LQKENI. V lost 6 bases and J lost 4; bases outside the gene matches: 11. This CDR3 region has 15 residues. CDR3 DNA: TGTGCCAGCTCCCGAGCCGGGACAGAGGTCTATGGCTACACCTTC. It translates to CASSRAGTEVYGYTF.